One and the same sample provided the 21 T cell receptor beta chains below, sequenced in a study of tumor-infiltrating lymphocytes in localized non-small cell lung cancer. Clones were read by immunoSEQ multiplex PCR, and TCRdb kept only the in-frame ones, dropping some. The sample consists of fewer than 20,000 clones, about 65% of them appearing once. Sample: lung tumor tissue. The receptors come from a human donor with non-small cell lung cancer.

This chain connects TRBV7-9 to TRBJ2-7; D tentatively fits TRBD1 or TRBD2 (5 bases each). CDR3 length: 16 residues. Germline CDR1 is SEHNR and CDR2 is FQNEAQ (reference sequence). The germline V and J ends were trimmed by 5 bases and 0 bases, with 17 bases remaining between them. The chain's CDR3 is CASSRGGYRSSYEQYF. The CDR3, as DNA: TGTGCCAGCAGCCGGGGTGGGTACAGGAGCTCCTACGAGCAGTACTTC. Variable domain in full (rest from reference TRBV7-9 and TRBJ2-7): DTGVSQNPRHKITKRGQNVTFRCDPISEHNRLYWYRQTLGQGPEFLTYFQNEAQLEKSRLLSDRFSAERPKGSFSTLEIQRTEQGDSAMYLCASSRGGYRSSYEQYFGPGTRLTVT.

In its sample, this clone was seen a few times. This rearrangement joins TRBV20-1 to TRBJ1-2; possible D gene TRBD1, 5 bases. The CDR3 is made up of 9 amino acids. CDR1 is DFQATT, CDR2 SNEGSKA, per germline (reference sequence). The CDR3 reads CRDGDGYTF. The CDR3 nucleotides are TGCCGTGATGGGGACGGCTACACCTTC.

This chain connects TRBV2 to TRBJ1-2, with a possible D match to TRBD1 (6 bases). The germline V and J ends were trimmed by 8 bases and 8 bases, with 21 bases remaining between them. The CDR3 sequence is 14 residues long. Germline V gives CDR1 SNHLY, CDR2 FYNNEI. CDR3 DNA sequence: TGTGCCAGCCAGATGGGGGGCGCGAACCAGGGCTACACCTTC. Protein sequence: CASQMGGANQGYTF.

This clone qualifies as medium-sized. The V call is TRBV14, the J call TRBJ2-1, with 8 bases identical to TRBD2. V shed 2 bases, J shed 2 bases, and the junction held 2 bases outside the gene matches. The CDR3 totals 15 residues. Germline V CDR1 and CDR2: SGHDN, FVKESK. The CDR3 region is CASSQIAGTYNEQFF. CDR3 DNA sequence: TGTGCCAGCAGCCAAATAGCGGGGACCTACAATGAGCAGTTCTTC.

This chain joins TRBV28 and TRBJ2-7; 7 nucleotides agree with TRBD1. The trim removed 3 bases at V and 3 bases at J, leaving 5 bases unmatched. This CDR3 has 14 residues. The V gene's germline CDR1 is MDHEN and CDR2 SYDVKM. This CDR3 reads CASSFPRQGYEQYF. The CDR3 region has the DNA TGTGCCAGCAGTTTCCCCAGACAGGGCTACGAGCAGTACTTC.

This clone is medium-sized (0.01 to 0.1%) in the sample. This chain joins TRBV30 and TRBJ1-4; the D is unclear. V was cut by 4 bases and J by 8 bases, with 14 bases left in between. From germline, CDR1 is GTSNPN and CDR2 SVGIG (reference sequence). The CDR3 is made up of 13 amino acids. DNA of the CDR3: TGTGCCTGGAACCGGCCGGGCAGGGAAAAACTGTTTTTT. It yields the protein CAWNRPGREKLFF.

This sequence joins TRBV7-2 and TRBJ2-5; TRBD1 or TRBD2 may be the D gene (6 bases each). V lost 1 base and J 2 bases, leaving 8 bases between the germline ends. Germline CDR1 is SGHTA and CDR2 is FQGNSA. This CDR3 comprises 14 residues. The CDR3 sequence: CASSLGGAQETQYF. In DNA form, the CDR3 reads TGTGCCAGCAGCTTAGGGGGGGCTCAAGAGACCCAGTACTTC. Based on the CDR3 plus reference TRBV7-2 and TRBJ2-5, the full variable domain is GAGVSQSPSNKVTEKGKDVELRCDPISGHTALYWYRQSLGQGLEFLIYFQGNSAPDKSGLPSDRFSAERTGGSVSTLTIQRTQQEDSAVYLCASSLGGAQETQYFGPGTRLLVL.

The rearrangement uses TRBV28 and TRBJ2-1; D may correspond to TRBD1 or TRBD2 (5 bases each). Germline V gene sequence: CDR1 MDHEN, CDR2 SYDVKM. This CDR3 is built from 17 residues. V was cut by 0 bases and J by 7 bases, with 19 bases left in between. CDR3 in amino acids: CASSLWKEGSTVNEQFF. The CDR3 coding sequence is TGTGCCAGCAGTTTATGGAAAGAGGGGTCAACAGTAAATGAGCAGTTCTTC. Full variable domain (missing parts from reference TRBV28 and TRBJ2-1): DVKVTQSSRYLVKRTGEKVFLECVQDMDHENMFWYRQDPGLGLRLIYFSYDVKMKEKGDIPEGYSVSREKKERFSLILESASTNQTSMYLCASSLWKEGSTVNEQFFGPGTRLTVL.

V is TRBV6-5 and J is TRBJ1-2; D may be TRBD1 (5 bases). This CDR3 has 15 residues. Germline V CDR1 and CDR2: MNHEY, SVGAGI. Trimming took 5 bases from V and 0 from J, leaving 13 bases between them. The CDR3 reads CASSLLRGSNYGYTF. DNA of the CDR3: TGTGCCAGCAGTCTTCTAAGGGGATCTAACTATGGCTACACCTTC.

The chain carries TRBV18 and TRBJ2-5; either TRBD1 or TRBD2 may supply D (6 bases each). There are 15 residues in the CDR3. Trimming cost V 1 base and J 4 bases, with 13 bases left between them. The germline CDR1 and CDR2 sequences are KGHSH and LQKENI. The CDR3 bases are TGTGCCAGCTCACCACGATCGGGGGCGGGAGAGACCCAGTACTTC. Translation gives CASSPRSGAGETQYF.

The chain combines TRBV7-2 with TRBJ1-1; TRBD1 is a possible D gene (5 bases). V lost 1 base, J lost 1 base, and 10 bases lay in between. The germline gives CDR1 SGHTA, CDR2 FQGNSA. This CDR3 has 15 residues. Here the CDR3 reads CASSLGGGPNTEAFF. The CDR3 nucleotides are TGTGCCAGCAGCTTAGGGGGGGGACCGAACACTGAAGCTTTCTTT.

This sequence joins TRBV6-1 and TRBJ2-3, with D tentatively TRBD2 (5 bases). The CDR3 sequence is 16 residues long. Looked up from germline, CDR1 is MNHNS and CDR2 is SASEGT. The V end lost 3 bases, the J end lost 2 bases, and 15 bases lay between the germline ends. CDR3 bases: TGTGCCAGCAGTGAGCCTATGAGGCGGGTCACAGATACGCAGTATTTT. Translating it yields CASSEPMRRVTDTQYF.

The chain uses TRBV4-2 and TRBJ1-4; 7 bases map to TRBD1. CDR3 length equals 15 residues. With 2 bases clipped from V and 5 bases from J, the junction kept 5 bases outside the gene matches. Germline CDR1 is LGHNA and CDR2 is YNFKEQ. DNA of the CDR3: TGTGCCAGCAGCCAATCCAGGGGGGAAAATGAAAAACTGTTTTTT. Its translation: CASSQSRGENEKLFF.

This chain uses TRBV10-2 with TRBJ1-5, with 7 bases lining up with TRBD1. V lost 5 bases to trimming and J lost 0 bases; unmatched junction nucleotides: 10. The V gene's germline CDR1 is WSHSY and CDR2 SAAADI. The length of the CDR3 is 17 residues. The CDR3 DNA follows: TGCGCCAGCAGTCCGGCTACCGGGACAGATAGCAATCAGCCCCAGCATTTT. Translating gives CASSPATGTDSNQPQHF.

V gene TRBV7-2 combines with J gene TRBJ2-7; tentatively, D is TRBD2 (5 bases). Per germline, CDR1 SGHTA and CDR2 FQGNSA. The CDR3 covers 14 residues. Trimming shortened V by 1 base and J by 1 base, and 8 bases separated the two germline ends. Here the CDR3 DNA reads TGTGCCAGCAGCTTAGGGACTTCTTCCTACGAGCAGTACTTC. The encoded protein is CASSLGTSSYEQYF.

The V call is TRBV10-2, the J call TRBJ2-7; D uncertain. Germline V gene lookup returns CDR1 WSHSY and CDR2 SAAADI. The CDR3 is 13 amino acids. V dropped 8 bases and J dropped 3 bases, with 14 bases sitting between them. The CDR3 DNA reads TGCGCCAGCGGAAAGAAGGCAGGCTACGAGCAGTACTTC. Its protein is CASGKKAGYEQYF.

CDR3 sequence (DNA): TGTGCCAGCAGGGACAGTACCTACAATGAGCAGTTCTTC. This codes for CASRDSTYNEQFF. The V and J genes are TRBV6-5 and TRBJ2-1; possibly TRBD1 for D (6 bases). The CDR3 length is 13 residues. The germline V gene has CDR1 MNHEY and CDR2 SVGAGI. Trimming left V 6 bases short and J 2 bases short, with 8 bases between.

By sample fraction, this clone is medium-sized. The chain combines TRBV4-3 with TRBJ2-2; 7 positions match TRBD2. Looked up from germline, CDR1 is LGHNA and CDR2 is YSLEER. V was pared by 3 bases and J by 6 bases, with 13 bases of the junction left unmatched. The CDR3 sequence is 17 residues long. For the CDR3, the DNA is TGCGCCAGCAGCCAGCTGGGGGACTACGGTCTTCCCGGGGAGCTGTTTTTT. Protein product: CASSQLGDYGLPGELFF.

This clone was detected once. The genes are TRBV30 and TRBJ1-5, with 7 bases lining up with TRBD1. CDR3 size: 15 residues. V was pared by 2 bases and J by 4 bases, with 8 bases of the junction left unmatched. CDR1 and CDR2 from the germline V gene are GTSNPN and SVGIG (reference sequence). The CDR3 protein is CAWSFGQALNQPQHF. CDR3 in DNA: TGTGCCTGGAGTTTCGGACAGGCGCTAAATCAGCCCCAGCATTTT.

The rearrangement joins TRBV11-2 to TRBJ2-7; D could derive from TRBD1 or TRBD2 (6 bases each). This CDR3 spans 19 amino acids. The ends were cut back, 4 bases at V and 6 bases at J, with 31 bases in the middle. CDR1 and CDR2 (germline): SGHAT, FQNNGV. The CDR3 is CASSSQGGGSQGISFEQYF. CDR3 nucleotides: TGTGCCAGCAGCTCCCAAGGGGGAGGCTCGCAGGGAATTAGTTTCGAGCAGTACTTC.

This chain joins TRBV19 and TRBJ1-4, with D unclear. Per the germline V gene, CDR1 is LNHDA and CDR2 is SQIVND (reference sequence). Trimming stripped 6 bases from V and 4 bases from J, with 9 bases between. CDR3 length: 13 amino acids. CDR3 nucleotides: TGTGCCAGTAGGCATCGCCTTAATGAAAAACTGTTTTTT. Translated, it gives CASRHRLNEKLFF.